The present TCR beta chain was sequenced within a study of blood T cell repertoires in COVID-19. TCRdb keeps only in-frame clones here, not all; method: immunoSEQ multiplex PCR. The table includes under 200,000 clones, approximately 90% detected once. Sequenced input: peripheral blood. The receptor was derived from a woman older than 75 in a cohort sampled during active or convalescent COVID-19.

Here the CDR3 DNA reads TGTGCCAGCAGTTTATTGGAGGGGGCGACTTCTGGAAACACCATATATTTT. It codes for CASSLLEGATSGNTIYF. The chain is built from TRBV28 and TRBJ1-3; 7 bases are a match to TRBD1. V was pared by 1 base and J by 1 base, with 7 bases of the junction left unmatched. CDR1 is MDHEN and CDR2 is SYDVKM in the germline V gene. The CDR3 has 17 amino acids. Filled out from reference TRBV28 and TRBJ1-3, the complete variable domain reads DVKVTQSSRYLVKRTGEKVFLECVQDMDHENMFWYRQDPGLGLRLIYFSYDVKMKEKGDIPEGYSVSREKKERFSLILESASTNQTSMYLCASSLLEGATSGNTIYFGEGSWLTVV.